What follows is one T cell receptor (beta chain) and its context. The clone's antigen remains unknown. One base away there is no much larger clone; base qualities are not given. These data are taken from a study of cytomegalovirus exposure and HLA in healthy donors (TCRdb year 2017). In the study overall: An earlier analysis of several hundred of the donors reported 276 Gb of sequence data and 120 million or so unique TCR beta sequences from roughly 180 million T cells. An early release that covered some 630 HLA-typed donors contained about 290 gigabases of sequencing data and tens of millions of unique TCR sequences. Of the approximately 400 genotyped donors, 70% to 90% were placed in the genetic ancestry cluster associated with self-reported Caucasian donors. The study aimed to test whether cataloging public T cell receptors could reveal signatures of past pathogen exposure. The study used immunosequencing to profile the T cell repertoires of 670 or so subjects and linked those repertoires to cytomegalovirus serostatus. In addition to the first cohort of 650 to 800 subjects, a separate validation cohort of under 150 different subjects was used. To predict cytomegalovirus infection status, the study brought together high-throughput TCR immunosequencing, statistical association of individual TCRs with disease status, and machine learning. A later analysis re-examined previously published TCR beta repertoires from about 670 donors and added high-resolution HLA genotyping to investigate patterns of TCR occurrence. The later analysis used no new phenotypic data to find candidate immune exposures, relying instead on TCR beta sequences and their occurrence across donors. An earlier analysis of approximately 640 of the donors applied high-throughput TCR beta sequencing to assess whether each TCR beta V gene segment acted as functional or pseudogenic. Alongside the repertoire data, information on donor age, sex, ethnicity and CMV serostatus was compiled. In a later genetic analysis, genome-wide SNP genotypes for about 65% of the roughly 670 donors were used, and that subset was treated as a discovery cohort. Every repertoire in the discovery cohort had been generated on one and the same sequencing platform. HLA typing included class I and class II loci at four-digit resolution. Typing coverage varied by locus: about 620-640 donors for A, B, C, DRB1 and DQB1; roughly 500 for DQA1; nearly 610 for DPA1; under 490 for DPB1. Four to six DR-DQ haplotypes were handled as single units for association and clustering, since linkage in the cohort was strong. Among roughly 370 genotyped donors of the cohort, an average of around 240,000 unique TCR beta nucleotide sequences were sequenced per donor, roughly 20% of them non-productive.

The germline V gene yields SNHLY for CDR1 and FYNNEI for CDR2. The CDR3 measures 17 amino acids from cysteine to phenylalanine. Only the CDR3 part of the read is kept: 51 bases, read in frame from the first base. Trimming at the junction amounts to 8 bases on V and 0 bases on J, and the germline ends lie 22 bases apart. The method was the immunoSEQ multiplex PCR assay. For the multiplex PCR, a mixture combining 60 forward primers for TCR Vbeta segments and 13 reverse primers for TCR Jbeta segments was used. A multiplex PCR assay on genomic DNA amplified the CDR3 region of rearranged TCR beta genes. The amplified TCR beta libraries were sequenced on the Illumina HiSeq System as 87-base-pair reads. Turning to the authors' computational methods: A later analysis counted about 80 million unique TCR beta chains across the 640 or so repertoires, and 9 million to 14 million of these chains were shared by at least two donors. Raw reads were error-corrected and collapsed into unique sequences by a nearest-neighbor algorithm in which closely related sequences were merged to remove PCR and sequencing errors. CDR3 sequences were aligned to IMGT reference sequences to assign V, D and J gene segments. Each retained sequence needed at least a six-nucleotide match to both a V gene segment and a J gene segment. A rearrangement was called productive if the CDR3 had no stop codons and remained in frame with V and J, and every other rearrangement was called non-productive. Following IMGT convention, CDR3 was defined as the stretch from the second conserved V-encoded cysteine to the conserved J-encoded phenylalanine. Sequences without an unambiguous match to a single V gene segment were excluded from the earlier analysis of several hundred of the donors. An earlier analysis of almost 600 of the donors classified V segments as functional when productive rearrangements were above 56.7% and as segregating when the standard deviation between donors was above 5%. A statistical classification framework was built for diagnosing cytomegalovirus status from the catalog of TCR beta chain sequences. In a later analysis, V and J genes were assigned by comparing TCR nucleotide sequences against IMGT/GENE-DB human TR gene sequences. Using the TCRdist pipeline, a later analysis assigned CDR3 sequences along with most-parsimonious VDJ recombination scenarios. In a later analysis, each TCR beta chain was defined by its CDR3 amino acid sequence together with its V-gene family, and reads without a unique V-gene family were excluded. As a way to deal with suspected cross-contamination and a sequencing artifact, a later analysis dropped 450 to 600 nucleotide sequences that were highly shared and had low generation probability. In a later analysis, a clonal expansion index for each public chain was calculated from normalized within-repertoire ranks of inferred template counts. In a later analysis, generation probabilities were computed with a VDJ recombination model fitted to out-of-frame rearrangements, and the resulting probabilities were checked against IGoR. In a later analysis, hypergeometric tests were used to score TCR-TCR, TCR-HLA and TCR-CMV co-occurrence, with a repertoire-size bias correction applied to TCR pairs. False discovery rates were estimated in a later analysis by permuting HLA or CMV assignments 20 times. In a later analysis, co-occurring TCRs were grouped using DBSCAN, and TCRdist sequence similarity was added for clustering within HLA-allele-positive subsets. Co-occurrence clustering excluded repertoires with fewer than 30,000 or more than 120,000 public chains, plus five with anomalous nucleotide sharing. Imported from immuneACCESS, the table was reduced by TCRdb to in-frame sequences with V and J called. These copies leave out some clones; in studies compared against another copy, an unresolved V gene accounts for under half, and the cause of the remainder is not known. That table furnishes V, J and clone size, whereas the DNA furnished D and trimming. Present in this sample are a few hundred thousand clones, roughly 80% of which were seen just once. The ten largest clones represent under 3% of the sample.

The cohort consisted of 666 healthy bone marrow donors. Cohort members were all nominally healthy when sampled, although unrecorded immune exposures were likely present. The donor was CMV seronegative and belonged to the group of over 300 seronegative cohort members. A peripheral blood sample was provided by each donor, and peripheral blood mononuclear cells were used for TCR beta sequencing. Genomic DNA extraction from the blood cell samples was performed with the Qiagen DNeasy Blood Extraction Kit. Broader findings and caveats from the paper: Several of the top co-occurrence clusters appeared to be linked to parvovirus B19, influenza, CMV and Epstein-Barr virus, according to a later analysis. A later genetic analysis reported fewer N-insertions in productive TCRs among donors in an Asian-associated ancestry cluster than the roughly 650-donor mean. In a later analysis, the rate of TCR association differed among HLA loci, with DRB1 alleles having the most associated TCRs and HLA-C alleles having the fewest. The authors suggested that the approach could potentially be extended to other disease states and immunological phenotypes. While some public TCRs were present in many individuals, most TCR sequences turned up only very rarely across donors. The presence/absence analyses assumed that sequencing depth was roughly uniform across donors, and that assumption may not be true. A further reported finding was that TCR beta sequences accurately predicted the HLA-A and HLA-B alleles for most subjects in the first cohort. A later analysis found that most CMV-associated TCR beta chains appeared HLA-restricted, with HLA associations seemingly driven largely by CMV exposure. In an earlier analysis of several hundred of the donors, most TCR beta V segments were observed in productive rearrangements about 87% or about 30% of the time, broadly matching IMGT annotations. Some IMGT-functional V segments, including TRBV6-2 and TRBV6-3, could not be told apart with the 87-base-pair reads, so those segments were excluded. For the cohort, immune exposure information was limited to CMV serostatus. Linkage disequilibrium might explain the correlated functional status among segregating V segments, but an unknown experimental factor could not be excluded. Strong co-occurrence of HLA alleles, especially DR and DQ, made assigning TCR associations to individual alleles difficult. This cohort had only TCR beta chains sequenced, and the lack of alpha or paired-chain data limited which features could be detected. Because some donors lacked HLA typing at each locus, the association tests relied only on the typed subset. A total of about 150 TCR beta chains were listed by the study as associated with cytomegalovirus. The earlier analysis of 587 of the donors excluded about 16 rarely observed V segments, including chromosome 9 orphons, because counts were too low. A group of highly shared sequence variants was considered likely to be a technical artifact of the sequencing pipeline. V-gene and J-gene trimming of TCR beta chains was associated with a missense DCLRE1C variant in a later genetic analysis, and the association was replicated in an independent cohort. A few of the identified cytomegalovirus-associated TCR beta chains were confirmed in vitro to be specific for cytomegalovirus antigens. The classifier was reported to diagnose cytomegalovirus status with high specificity and sensitivity in both the original and validation cohorts. In a later analysis, HLA-associated TCR beta chains were found to be more clonally expanded and to have lower generation probabilities than equally common non-associated chains. At a false discovery rate of 0.05, a later analysis linked roughly 17,000 TCR beta sequences to specific HLA alleles.

The V and J genes are TRBV2 and TRBJ1-2, and TRBD1 may be the D gene, going by 5 matching bases. This clonotype was sampled from a woman in her twenties or thirties in good health and CMV-seronegative. The material sequenced was PBMCs. The CDR3 has the sequence CASGDPSGFLANYGYTF. DNA sequence: TGTGCCAGCGGCGACCCATCAGGGTTCTTAGCTAACTATGGCTACACCTTC.